The 18 T cell receptor beta chains given below trace back to one sample, sequenced in a study of glioma-infiltrating T cells after dendritic cell vaccination. Data came from immunoSEQ multiplex PCR; TCRdb stores just in-frame clones and leaves some out. The sample comprises tens of thousands of clones, more than 75% of which are singletons, and around 8.3% rests with the top ten. Time point noted: after dendritic cell vaccination, including at tumor progression/relapse. Source: blood, taken after dendritic cell vaccination. The receptors shown here come from a human donor with glioblastoma.

V usage is TRBV13 and J usage is TRBJ2-1; 10 nucleotides match TRBD2. Germline V gene data show CDR1 as PRHDT and CDR2 as FYEKMQ (reference sequence). This CDR3 is built from 15 residues. Losses at the gene ends were 2 bases for V and 7 bases for J; bases not matched to a gene: 5. CDR3 bases: TGTGCCAGCAGCTTAAGCGGGGGGGCATTTAATGAGCAGTTCTTC. It is translated as CASSLSGGAFNEQFF.

The chain couples TRBV5-1 to TRBJ2-2; D unresolved. CDR3 size: 15 residues. V lost 3 bases, J lost 6 bases, and 15 bases lay in between. Germline loops: CDR1 SGHRS, CDR2 YFSETQ. The CDR3 DNA reads TGCGCCAGCAGCTCCCTAGGATTGCCCGCCGGGGAGCTGTTTTTT. Translating it yields CASSSLGLPAGELFF.

The V call is TRBV11-3, the J call TRBJ2-7, with D hard to call. Germline lookup yields CDR1 SGHNT and CDR2 YENEEA. The CDR3 is 15 residues long. The germline V and J ends were trimmed by 5 bases and 1 base, with 15 bases remaining between them. DNA for the CDR3: TGTGCCAGCAGCGAAAAACCTAGAGAATCCTACGAGCAGTACTTC. The encoded protein is CASSEKPRESYEQYF.

This chain joins TRBV11-3 and TRBJ2-7, with a tentative D call TRBD1 (5 bases). Deletions cut 0 bases from V and 5 bases from J, with 11 bases between. CDR1 and CDR2 from the germline V gene are SGHNT and YENEEA. CDR3 size: 14 residues. The CDR3 DNA reads TGTGCCAGCAGCTTAGATGTAAGGGGCCACGAGCAGTACTTC. Protein: CASSLDVRGHEQYF.

The sample holds many counts of this clone. V gene TRBV19 combines with J gene TRBJ2-7; 8 bases map to TRBD1. Germline assignment: CDR1 LNHDA and CDR2 SQIVND (reference sequence). J was trimmed by 2 bases and V by 8 bases; bases with no gene match: 5. This CDR3 has 13 amino acids. CDR3: CASAWTGTYEQYF. CDR3 nucleotide sequence: TGTGCCAGTGCCTGGACAGGGACCTACGAGCAGTACTTC.

The chain links TRBV27 to TRBJ2-7, with TRBD2 as a possible D gene (6 bases). Trimming took off 0 bases at V and 6 bases at J, with 9 bases between the two ends. The CDR3 runs to 13 residues. Germline V gene data show CDR1 as MNHEY and CDR2 as SMNVEV (reference sequence). The CDR3 here is CASSLSGGSEQYF. The CDR3 nucleotides are TGTGCCAGCAGTTTATCCGGGGGAAGCGAGCAGTACTTC.

The chain uses TRBV2 and TRBJ2-1; tentative D call: TRBD2 (6 bases). CDR3 length: 15 residues. The germline gives CDR1 SNHLY, CDR2 FYNNEI. V lost 8 bases and J 0 bases, leaving 14 bases between the germline ends. The CDR3 loop is CASGLGGLSYNEQFF. The CDR3, as DNA: TGTGCCAGCGGGCTCGGGGGTCTCTCCTACAATGAGCAGTTCTTC.

The J gene is TRBJ2-1, the V gene TRBV11-3, with TRBD2 identical over 10 bases. Germline V gives CDR1 SGHNT, CDR2 YENEEA. V was clipped by 3 bases and J by 4 bases; unmatched bases: 3. This CDR3 comprises 15 residues. The CDR3 here is CASSFLAGEYNEQFF. In nucleotides, the CDR3 is TGTGCCAGCAGCTTCCTAGCGGGGGAGTACAATGAGCAGTTCTTC.

The sample holds one count of this clone. The chain couples TRBV4-3 to TRBJ2-6; D may be TRBD2 (6 bases). Germline assignment: CDR1 LGHNA and CDR2 YSLEER. Trimming cost V 4 bases and J 1 base, with 11 bases left between them. CDR3 size: 16 residues. The CDR3 sequence: CASSLSGSSGANVLTF. As DNA, the CDR3 is TGCGCCAGCAGCCTTTCCGGGAGTTCTGGGGCCAACGTCCTGACTTTC.

The rearrangement links TRBV5-5 to TRBJ2-7; 8 bases fit TRBD2. The V segment lost 0 bases and the J segment 7 bases; nucleotides outside the gene matches: 9. The CDR3 runs 15 residues. Germline V gene lookup returns CDR1 SGHKS and CDR2 YYEKEE (reference sequence). The CDR3 protein is CASSLEGGGPREQYF. CDR3 DNA: TGTGCCAGCAGCTTGGAGGGCGGGGGGCCTCGGGAGCAGTACTTC.

This clone was picked up many times. The chain links TRBV25-1 to TRBJ1-2; 8 bases agree with TRBD1. The germline gives CDR1 MGHDK, CDR2 SYGVNS. The CDR3 is 15 residues long. With 3 bases clipped from V and 5 bases from J, the junction kept 8 bases outside the gene matches. The CDR3 sequence is CASSDPGGAGYGYTF. The CDR3, as DNA: TGTGCCAGCAGTGACCCAGGGGGCGCGGGTTATGGCTACACCTTC.

The chain recombines TRBV7-2 with TRBJ2-1; TRBD2 matches at 7 bases. V was pared by 7 bases and J by 0 bases, with 6 bases of the junction left unmatched. The CDR3 is 15 residues long. Germline CDR1 SGHTA, CDR2 FQGNSA. CDR3 coding DNA: TGTGCCAGCATCCCCAGCGGGGCCTCCTACAATGAGCAGTTCTTC. Protein sequence: CASIPSGASYNEQFF.

The table lists this clone with a count of one. This sequence joins TRBV5-4 and TRBJ1-3; D is unresolved. V lost 5 bases and J 7 bases, leaving 19 bases between the germline ends. This CDR3 has 15 amino acids. CDR1 is SGHNT, CDR2 YYREEE, per germline (reference sequence). The CDR3 region is CASSIGSGYGNTIYF. As DNA, the CDR3 is TGTGCCAGCAGTATCGGTTCGGGGTACGGGAACACCATATATTTT. Based on the CDR3 plus reference TRBV5-4 and TRBJ1-3, the full variable domain is ETGVTQSPTHLIKTRGQQVTLRCSSQSGHNTVSWYQQALGQGPQFIFQYYREEENGRGNFPPRFSGLQFPNYSSELNVNALELDDSALYLCASSIGSGYGNTIYFGEGSWLTVV.

The V and J genes are TRBV7-2 and TRBJ1-1, with 7 bases fitting TRBD1. This CDR3 region has 16 residues. The V gene end was trimmed by 5 bases and the J gene end by 0 bases; junction bases not matched to a gene: 9. Per the germline V gene, CDR1 is SGHTA and CDR2 is FQGNSA. The CDR3 sequence: CASSPRTGAMNTEAFF. The CDR3 bases are TGTGCCAGCAGCCCTAGGACAGGAGCCATGAACACTGAAGCTTTCTTT.

The chain joins TRBV18 to TRBJ2-3; a possible D gene is TRBD1 (5 bases). Germline loops: CDR1 KGHSH, CDR2 LQKENI. V lost 6 bases, J lost 0 bases, and 13 bases lay in between. This CDR3 has 15 residues. The CDR3 protein is CASSSWGDSTDTQYF. Here the CDR3 DNA reads TGTGCCAGCTCGTCATGGGGCGACAGCACAGATACGCAGTATTTT.

V usage is TRBV29-1 and J usage is TRBJ2-7; 8 positions match TRBD2. Trimming took 0 bases from V and 2 from J; bases not matched to a gene: 9. This CDR3 is built from 16 residues. Germline CDR1 is SQVTM and CDR2 is ANQGSEA. The CDR3, as DNA: TGCAGCGTTGAAGATTCCAACGGGGGACTAGCCTACGAGCAGTACTTC. Translating gives CSVEDSNGGLAYEQYF.

The V call is TRBV27, the J call TRBJ2-3; 9 nucleotides agree with TRBD2. This CDR3 is 16 amino acids long. V was clipped by 6 bases and J by 4 bases; unmatched bases: 11. Germline lookup yields CDR1 MNHEY and CDR2 SMNVEV (reference sequence). This CDR3 reads CASRPEAGGGADTQYF. Written as DNA, the CDR3 is TGTGCCAGCAGGCCAGAAGCGGGCGGGGGGGCAGATACGCAGTATTTT.

The chain couples TRBV9 to TRBJ1-1; 8 bases line up with TRBD1. Germline V gene sequence: CDR1 SGDLS, CDR2 YYNGEE. This CDR3 has 15 amino acids. Germline trimming cut 3 bases from V and 1 base from J; bases unmatched to any gene: 5. This CDR3 is CASSAPRGRNTEAFF. In nucleotides, the CDR3 is TGTGCCAGCAGCGCACCCAGGGGGCGGAACACTGAAGCTTTCTTT. Filled out from reference TRBV9 and TRBJ1-1, the complete variable domain reads DSGVTQTPKHLITATGQRVTLRCSPRSGDLSVYWYQQSLDQGLQFLIQYYNGEERAKGNILERFSAQQFPDLHSELNLSSLELGDSALYFCASSAPRGRNTEAFFGQGTRLTVV.